A selection of T cell receptor beta chains follows, all from one sample in a study of OX40 agonist ivuxolimab in advanced cancers. Sequenced by immunoSEQ multiplex PCR; TCRdb stores in-frame clones only, minus some. The sample has roughly 28,000 clones; 75% to 90% are singletons. Here the sequenced sample was CD4+ or CD8+ T cells sorted from blood, taken in a trial of the OX40 agonist ivuxolimab. Source of these receptors: an adult with an advanced solid tumor such as melanoma, head and neck, liver or kidney cancer. CDR3s include the opening cysteine and the closing phenylalanine or tryptophan. Each record gives: V gene, D gene, clone size, CDR3 protein. D genes are given only for firm matches. Clone size is shown for a subset of rows, as once, few, many or a class of expanded clone.

v_gene: TRBV7-6; d_gene: NA; abundance: NA; CDR3aa: CASSLVAGRGEQYF
v_gene: TRBV28; d_gene: NA; abundance: NA; CDR3aa: CATKVPATGELFF
v_gene: TRBV5-6; d_gene: NA; abundance: NA; CDR3aa: CASSLGGAETQYF
v_gene: TRBV27; d_gene: NA; abundance: few; CDR3aa: CASSLSGELFF
v_gene: TRBV6-6; d_gene: NA; abundance: NA; CDR3aa: CASSSPGYEQYF
v_gene: TRBV4-1; d_gene: NA; abundance: NA; CDR3aa: CASSQERGASRQPQHF
v_gene: TRBV7-7; d_gene: NA; abundance: NA; CDR3aa: CASSRGPGDTQYF
v_gene: TRBV7-9; d_gene: TRBD1; abundance: NA; CDR3aa: CASSESQGAYTEAFF
v_gene: TRBV4-1; d_gene: NA; abundance: NA; CDR3aa: CASSQDFRGDEQYF
v_gene: TRBV6-5; d_gene: NA; abundance: NA; CDR3aa: CATSHTGLVTGELFF
v_gene: TRBV7-9; d_gene: NA; abundance: NA; CDR3aa: CASSSLDSDVNTEAFF
v_gene: TRBV5-1; d_gene: NA; abundance: few; CDR3aa: CASTTEQGPPGEQYF
v_gene: TRBV6-4; d_gene: TRBD2; abundance: NA; CDR3aa: CASSPGTSVEQYF
v_gene: TRBV29-1; d_gene: NA; abundance: NA; CDR3aa: CSVLGGSYNEQFF
v_gene: TRBV9; d_gene: TRBD2; abundance: NA; CDR3aa: CASSVGQRGYNEQFF
v_gene: TRBV29-1; d_gene: TRBD1; abundance: few; CDR3aa: CSVPGGQSYGYTF
v_gene: TRBV7-7; d_gene: TRBD1; abundance: NA; CDR3aa: CASSLGTGGFGNTIYF
v_gene: TRBV7-9; d_gene: NA; abundance: NA; CDR3aa: CASSLGGLRENYEQYF
v_gene: TRBV7-6; d_gene: NA; abundance: once; CDR3aa: CASSTRQSQETQYF
v_gene: TRBV5-6; d_gene: TRBD1; abundance: NA; CDR3aa: CASSLGTGANQPQHF
v_gene: TRBV7-2; d_gene: TRBD1; abundance: NA; CDR3aa: CASSFGTGSIEQYF
v_gene: TRBV5-4; d_gene: TRBD1; abundance: NA; CDR3aa: CATTKPPGQGTDTQYF
v_gene: TRBV11-2; d_gene: NA; abundance: NA; CDR3aa: CASSFTVGYGYTF
v_gene: TRBV11-2; d_gene: TRBD2; abundance: NA; CDR3aa: CASTPAGGPNEQYF
v_gene: TRBV27; d_gene: NA; abundance: NA; CDR3aa: CASSLYARTDNQPQHF
v_gene: TRBV5-1; d_gene: NA; abundance: NA; CDR3aa: CASSPDWVQPYEQYF
v_gene: TRBV7-6; d_gene: NA; abundance: NA; CDR3aa: CASSTGEGRNQPQHF
v_gene: TRBV11-2; d_gene: TRBD1; abundance: NA; CDR3aa: CASSHRRGFTEAFF
v_gene: TRBV11-2; d_gene: TRBD1; abundance: NA; CDR3aa: CASSLEEGTAGSYGYTF
v_gene: TRBV6-1; d_gene: NA; abundance: NA; CDR3aa: CASSELTWSYEQYF
v_gene: TRBV27; d_gene: TRBD2; abundance: NA; CDR3aa: CASSFTSGAFTDTQYF